The clone carrying this T cell receptor beta chain has just a few counts. The antigen is undetermined. These data are taken from a study of cytomegalovirus exposure and HLA in healthy donors. Study-wide context: The approximately 120 million unique TCR beta sequences, from 150 million to 200 million T cells, were found by an earlier analysis. Study-level results: In vitro checks showed that three CMV-associated chains really do target CMV antigens. CMV serostatus was the only recorded immune exposure for donors. Productive rates of about 90% or about 30% were seen for most TCR beta V segments in an earlier analysis.

13 Jbeta primers and 60 Vbeta primers were used for the PCR. Sequencing used immunoSEQ multiplex PCR; TCRdb keeps in-frame clones, though not all of them. The sample includes about 140,000 clones, 70% to 90% of them seen just once. CDR1 and CDR2 from the germline V gene are MDHEN and SYDVKM. The CDR3 is 12 amino acids. Germline trimming cut 6 bases from V and 7 bases from J; bases unmatched to any gene: 5. This receptor was obtained from a man between 50 and 59 years old in good health and CMV-seronegative. The sample comprised PBMCs. The V gene is TRBV28, the J gene TRBJ1-2; 7 positions match TRBD1. This CDR3 is CASRLGTAGYTF. The CDR3, as DNA: TGTGCCAGCAGACTAGGGACAGCTGGCTACACCTTC.